The rows below give T cell receptor beta chains drawn from one sample of a study of regulatory T cells in long-lasting Graves disease. TCRdb called the multiplex PCR reads again in MiXCR, with one record for every CDR3 protein. Among 350,000 to 500,000 distinct CDR3 sequences, approximately 22% were seen once, and the ten largest hold roughly an eighth. The material sequenced was peripheral blood mononuclear cells (PBMCs), taken when the disease was refractory, from a patient treated with antithyroid drugs. These receptors were obtained from a female donor with Graves disease. The CDR3 runs from the conserved cysteine through the conserved F or W. A D gene is named only where the DNA matches it firmly. Not all rows give a size; the values are once, few, many and, for expanded clones, a class.

cdr3_aa: CASSIGGNKNIQYF
cdr3_nt: TGTGCCAGTAGTATCGGGGGGAACAAAAACATTCAGTACTTC
v_call: TRBV19
clone_size: -
d_call: TRBD2
j_call: TRBJ2-4

cdr3_aa: CASSLRLVYEQYF
cdr3_nt: TGTGCCAGCAGTTTAAGACTAGTCTACGAGCAGTACTTC
v_call: TRBV12-3/TRBV12-4
clone_size: many
d_call: -
j_call: TRBJ2-7

cdr3_aa: CSARSRTDTYEQYF
cdr3_nt: TGCAGTGCTAGATCCAGGACCGACACCTACGAGCAGTACTTC
v_call: TRBV20-1
clone_size: few
d_call: -
j_call: TRBJ2-7

cdr3_aa: CASIGEFGYGYTF
cdr3_nt: TGTGCCAGCATCGGGGAGTTTGGATATGGCTACACCTTC
v_call: TRBV2
clone_size: many
d_call: -
j_call: TRBJ1-2

cdr3_aa: CASSSAFPLTEAFF
cdr3_nt: TGTGCCAGCAGTTCCGCCTTCCCCCTCACTGAAGCTTTCTTT
v_call: TRBV28
clone_size: many
d_call: -
j_call: TRBJ1-1

cdr3_aa: CASSTYRSLISGANVLTF
cdr3_nt: TGTGCCAGCAGTACCTACCGATCTCTAATCTCTGGGGCCAACGTCCTGACTTTC
v_call: TRBV27
clone_size: few
d_call: -
j_call: TRBJ2-6

cdr3_aa: CASSFSEGYTF
cdr3_nt: TGTGCCAGCAGTTTTTCGGAAGGCTACACCTTC
v_call: TRBV28
clone_size: many
d_call: -
j_call: TRBJ1-2

cdr3_aa: CASSEGSYQETQYF
cdr3_nt: TGTGCCAGCAGTGAAGGGTCGTACCAAGAGACCCAGTACTTC
v_call: TRBV2
clone_size: many
d_call: -
j_call: TRBJ2-5

cdr3_aa: CASSQFTGVIYEQYF
cdr3_nt: TGTGCCAGCAGCCAATTCACGGGAGTTATCTACGAGCAGTACTTC
v_call: TRBV14
clone_size: -
d_call: -
j_call: TRBJ2-7

cdr3_aa: CASSRTGDMNTEAFF
cdr3_nt: TGTGCCAGCAGTAGGACAGGGGACATGAACACTGAAGCTTTCTTT
v_call: TRBV2
clone_size: many
d_call: TRBD1
j_call: TRBJ1-1

cdr3_aa: CASRPSARGSYEQYF
cdr3_nt: TGTGCCAGCAGACCCTCCGCCAGGGGCTCCTACGAGCAGTACTTC
v_call: TRBV7-2
clone_size: many
d_call: -
j_call: TRBJ2-7

cdr3_aa: CASQYTGFMNTEAFF
cdr3_nt: TGTGCCAGCCAGTATACAGGTTTCATGAACACTGAAGCTTTCTTT
v_call: TRBV7-2
clone_size: few
d_call: -
j_call: TRBJ1-1

cdr3_aa: CASSPTSPPSGVSYEQYF
cdr3_nt: TGTGCCAGCTCACCAACTAGTCCCCCCAGTGGGGTCTCCTACGAGCAGTACTTC
v_call: TRBV18
clone_size: -
d_call: -
j_call: TRBJ2-7

cdr3_aa: CATSREPLSSYEQYF
cdr3_nt: TGTGCCACCAGCAGAGAGCCCTTAAGCTCCTACGAGCAGTACTTC
v_call: TRBV15
clone_size: many
d_call: -
j_call: TRBJ2-7

cdr3_aa: CASSQDFSGGTNEKLFF
cdr3_nt: TGTGCCAGCAGCCAAGATTTTAGCGGTGGCACTAATGAAAAACTGTTTTTT
v_call: TRBV3-1
clone_size: many
d_call: -
j_call: TRBJ1-4

cdr3_aa: CASSEWGTGANIQYF
cdr3_nt: TGTGCCAGCAGTGAATGGGGGACAGGAGCAAACATTCAGTACTTC
v_call: TRBV6-1
clone_size: many
d_call: TRBD1
j_call: TRBJ2-4

cdr3_aa: CSARRMTSFETQYF
cdr3_nt: TGCAGTGCCCGAAGAATGACTAGTTTCGAGACCCAGTACTTC
v_call: TRBV20-1
clone_size: -
d_call: -
j_call: TRBJ2-5

cdr3_aa: CASSLAGRGSYEQYF
cdr3_nt: TGTGCCAGCAGCTTGGCGGGGAGAGGCTCCTACGAGCAGTACTTC
v_call: TRBV5-4
clone_size: few
d_call: -
j_call: TRBJ2-7

cdr3_aa: CAWGGTSGWDTQYF
cdr3_nt: TGTGCCTGGGGCGGGACTAGCGGGTGGGATACGCAGTATTTT
v_call: TRBV30
clone_size: -
d_call: TRBD2
j_call: TRBJ2-3

cdr3_aa: CSARAQPGVSGSYEQYF
cdr3_nt: TGCAGTGCTAGGGCACAGCCAGGGGTAAGCGGTTCCTACGAGCAGTACTTC
v_call: TRBV20-1
clone_size: -
d_call: -
j_call: TRBJ2-7

cdr3_aa: CASSQDWDSGFYEQYF
cdr3_nt: TGTGCCAGCAGCCAAGACTGGGACAGCGGATTCTACGAGCAGTACTTC
v_call: TRBV3-1
clone_size: many
d_call: TRBD1
j_call: TRBJ2-7

cdr3_aa: CATSREQGFGTWAYEQYF
cdr3_nt: TGTGCCACCAGCAGGGAACAGGGTTTTGGGACGTGGGCCTACGAGCAGTACTTC
v_call: TRBV15
clone_size: many
d_call: -
j_call: TRBJ2-7

cdr3_aa: CASSASGTSSYEQYF
cdr3_nt: TGTGCCAGCAGCGCCTCCGGGACTAGTTCCTACGAGCAGTACTTC
v_call: TRBV9
clone_size: few
d_call: TRBD2
j_call: TRBJ2-7

cdr3_aa: CASLTSGAGGRETQYF
cdr3_nt: TGTGCCAGCCTTACTTCTGGAGCGGGAGGGCGGGAGACCCAGTACTTC
v_call: TRBV6-1
clone_size: few
d_call: TRBD2
j_call: TRBJ2-5

cdr3_aa: CASSHTDRLNTEAFF
cdr3_nt: TGTGCCAGCAGCCACACGGACAGATTGAACACTGAAGCTTTCTTT
v_call: TRBV11-2
clone_size: many
d_call: -
j_call: TRBJ1-1

cdr3_aa: CAWGLAWGYTF
cdr3_nt: TGTGCCTGGGGCCTGGCTTGGGGCTACACCTTC
v_call: TRBV30
clone_size: few
d_call: -
j_call: TRBJ1-2

cdr3_aa: CASSEAGADQPQHF
cdr3_nt: TGTGCCAGCAGTGAAGCAGGGGCCGATCAGCCCCAGCATTTT
v_call: TRBV6-1
clone_size: many
d_call: -
j_call: TRBJ1-5

cdr3_aa: CASSYSIMTSSQETQYF
cdr3_nt: TGTGCCAGCAGTTACTCGATAATGACTAGCTCCCAAGAGACCCAGTACTTC
v_call: TRBV6-2/TRBV6-3
clone_size: many
d_call: TRBD2
j_call: TRBJ2-5

cdr3_aa: CASSAPGTGDNEQFF
cdr3_nt: TGTGCCAGCAGCGCTCCCGGGACAGGGGACAATGAGCAGTTCTTC
v_call: TRBV28
clone_size: -
d_call: TRBD1
j_call: TRBJ2-1

cdr3_aa: CASTEGIRDTQYF
cdr3_nt: TGCGCCAGCACGGAAGGAATAAGAGATACGCAGTATTTT
v_call: TRBV5-1
clone_size: -
d_call: -
j_call: TRBJ2-3

cdr3_aa: CASSGGQGTAETQYF
cdr3_nt: TGTGCCAGCAGTGGGGGACAGGGGACGGCAGAGACCCAGTACTTC
v_call: TRBV11-2
clone_size: -
d_call: TRBD1
j_call: TRBJ2-5

cdr3_aa: CASSDHRGPKDEQFF
cdr3_nt: TGTGCCAGCAGTGACCACAGGGGGCCAAAGGATGAGCAGTTCTTC
v_call: TRBV27
clone_size: few
d_call: TRBD1
j_call: TRBJ2-1

cdr3_aa: CASSPPTFSGRGANTGELFF
cdr3_nt: TGTGCCAGCAGCCCTCCAACATTTAGCGGGAGGGGCGCGAACACCGGGGAGCTGTTTTTT
v_call: TRBV27
clone_size: many
d_call: TRBD2
j_call: TRBJ2-2

cdr3_aa: CASSLDEGWPQHF
cdr3_nt: TGTGCCAGCAGCTTAGACGAGGGTTGGCCCCAGCATTTT
v_call: TRBV7-8
clone_size: -
d_call: -
j_call: TRBJ1-5

cdr3_aa: CASRFDSYSNQPQHF
cdr3_nt: TGTGCCAGCAGGTTCGACAGTTATAGCAATCAGCCCCAGCATTTT
v_call: TRBV6-1
clone_size: many
d_call: -
j_call: TRBJ1-5

cdr3_aa: CASRPSGTGISNQPQHF
cdr3_nt: TGTGCCAGCAGACCCTCCGGGACAGGGATTAGCAATCAGCCCCAGCATTTT
v_call: TRBV6-1
clone_size: many
d_call: TRBD1
j_call: TRBJ1-5

cdr3_aa: CASRPGQGTIQYF
cdr3_nt: TGTGCCAGCCGACCGGGACAGGGAACCATTCAGTACTTC
v_call: TRBV28
clone_size: many
d_call: TRBD1
j_call: TRBJ2-4

cdr3_aa: CASSPPRVYNEQFF
cdr3_nt: TGTGCCAGCAGCCCCCCCAGGGTGTATAATGAGCAGTTCTTC
v_call: TRBV9
clone_size: -
d_call: -
j_call: TRBJ2-1

cdr3_aa: CASSQPIQGTLHF
cdr3_nt: TGTGCCAGCAGCCAGCCCATTCAGGGGACCCTCCACTTT
v_call: TRBV3-1
clone_size: -
d_call: -
j_call: TRBJ1-6

cdr3_aa: CASSSAGRIQETQYF
cdr3_nt: TGTGCCAGCAGTTCCGCCGGACGAATCCAAGAGACCCAGTACTTC
v_call: TRBV28
clone_size: many
d_call: -
j_call: TRBJ2-5

cdr3_aa: CASSYLRNYGYTF
cdr3_nt: TGTGCCAGCAGTTACTTGCGGAACTATGGCTACACCTTC
v_call: TRBV6-2/TRBV6-3
clone_size: -
d_call: -
j_call: TRBJ1-2

cdr3_aa: CSVGGSLPF
cdr3_nt: TGCAGCGTTGGTGGCAGTCTCCCTTTT
v_call: TRBV29-1
clone_size: few
d_call: -
j_call: TRBJ1-4

cdr3_aa: CASRDDRAGANVLTFGAGELFF
cdr3_nt: -
v_call: TRBV5-1
clone_size: -
d_call: -
j_call: TRBJ2-2

cdr3_aa: CATSDFWNQPQHF
cdr3_nt: TGTGCCACCAGTGATTTTTGGAATCAGCCCCAGCATTTT
v_call: TRBV24-1
clone_size: once
d_call: -
j_call: TRBJ1-5

cdr3_aa: CASSAQGRGYTF
cdr3_nt: TGTGCCAGCAGTGCCCAGGGTAGGGGCTACACCTTC
v_call: TRBV2
clone_size: many
d_call: -
j_call: TRBJ1-2

cdr3_aa: CASSPPDWSRELFF
cdr3_nt: TGTGCCAGCAGTCCACCTGATTGGTCCCGGGAGCTGTTTTTT
v_call: TRBV12-3/TRBV12-4
clone_size: many
d_call: -
j_call: TRBJ2-2

cdr3_aa: CASSFSGTIRGETQYF
cdr3_nt: TGTGCCAGCAGTTTCTCCGGGACCATCCGGGGAGAGACCCAGTACTTC
v_call: TRBV6-5
clone_size: many
d_call: -
j_call: TRBJ2-5

cdr3_aa: CATEETQYF
cdr3_nt: TGTGCCACCGAAGAGACCCAGTACTTC
v_call: TRBV7-9
clone_size: many
d_call: -
j_call: TRBJ2-5

cdr3_aa: CASSPGGDPRAETQYF
cdr3_nt: TGTGCCAGCAGCCCGGGGGGGGACCCAAGGGCTGAGACCCAGTACTTC
v_call: TRBV7-9
clone_size: -
d_call: TRBD2
j_call: TRBJ2-5

cdr3_aa: CASSLTSGSAGELFF
cdr3_nt: TGTGCCAGCAGCTTAACTAGCGGGAGTGCCGGGGAGCTGTTTTTT
v_call: TRBV7-9
clone_size: -
d_call: TRBD2
j_call: TRBJ2-2

cdr3_aa: CSASGQGRGYTF
cdr3_nt: TGCAGTGCTAGTGGACAGGGAAGAGGCTACACCTTC
v_call: TRBV20-1
clone_size: -
d_call: TRBD1
j_call: TRBJ1-2

cdr3_aa: CASRGRTSGEETQYF
cdr3_nt: TGTGCCAGCAGGGGGAGGACTAGTGGTGAAGAGACCCAGTACTTC
v_call: TRBV2
clone_size: -
d_call: TRBD2
j_call: TRBJ2-5

cdr3_aa: CSAPPDREETQYF
cdr3_nt: TGCAGTGCTCCACCGGACAGAGAAGAGACCCAGTACTTC
v_call: TRBV20-1
clone_size: many
d_call: -
j_call: TRBJ2-5

cdr3_aa: CASSQTRGMADTQYF
cdr3_nt: TGTGCCAGCAGTCAAACCAGGGGGATGGCAGATACGCAGTATTTT
v_call: TRBV6-1
clone_size: few
d_call: TRBD1
j_call: TRBJ2-3

cdr3_aa: CAISGGLSSYNEQFF
cdr3_nt: TGTGCCATCAGTGGGGGGCTGAGCTCCTACAATGAGCAGTTCTTC
v_call: TRBV10-3
clone_size: -
d_call: -
j_call: TRBJ2-1